The TCR beta chain described here comes from a study of CD8 T cells in Susac syndrome. TCR beta sequences were obtained from blood CD8+ and CD4+ T cells. The multiple sclerosis controls comprised treatment-naive patients whose relapsing-remitting disease was stable or active. RNA totalling about 0.45 to 1 ug underwent reverse transcription with random hexamers. The method of amplification for TCR beta CDR3 was immunoSEQ multiplex PCR, covering 54 Vbeta and 13 Jbeta. TCRdb re-derived calls from the immunoSEQ multiplex PCR reads in MiXCR, one entry per CDR3 protein. The sample records around 180,000 distinct CDR3 sequences, about 95% being singletons. CDR1 is PRHDT, CDR2 FYEKMQ, per germline (reference sequence). The CDR3 totals 14 residues. The ends were cut back, 10 bases at V and 1 base at J, with 11 bases in the middle.

This chain uses TRBV13 with TRBJ2-6; D is unclear. The sample taken for sequencing was CD8+ T cells from PBMCs. This clonotype was obtained from a human donor with multiple sclerosis. CDR3 DNA: TGTGCCACGCAAACCGTTTCTGGGGCCAACGTCCTGACTTTC. It encodes CATQTVSGANVLTF.